One sample yielded the 7 T cell receptor beta chains listed below, sequenced in a study of regulatory T cells in long-lasting Graves disease. As for time point: newly diagnosed GD, antithyroid drugs for less than 3 months. With RNA extracted from PBMCs as input, the TCR library was made. CDR3-region Arm-PCR and iRepertoire HTBI primers produced the TCR beta libraries. TCRdb itself ran the multiplex PCR reads through MiXCR, one entry per CDR3 protein. This sample has 400,000 to 500,000 distinct CDR3 sequences, with roughly 15% found just once. These data also featured in a second study, about T cells in Graves' hyperthyroidism and ophthalmopathy.

Source: peripheral blood mononuclear cells (PBMCs), taken at new diagnosis, from a patient treated with antithyroid drugs. These receptors came from a woman in her twenties or thirties with Graves disease.

This clonotype was found a few times. This rearrangement joins TRBV13 to TRBJ1-2; the D is unclear. This CDR3 has 16 amino acids. CDR1 PRHDT and CDR2 FYEKMQ come from the germline V gene (reference sequence). Trimming shortened V by 5 bases and J by 4 bases, and 20 bases separated the two germline ends. DNA of the CDR3: TGTGCCAGCAGCAACCTCCCCCTGACCGAGGGCTATGGCTACACCTTC. Protein sequence: CASSNLPLTEGYGYTF.

This clonotype has ten or more counts. The V gene is TRBV15, the J gene TRBJ2-5, with D perhaps assigned TRBD1 or TRBD2 (5 bases each). From germline, CDR1 is LNHNV and CDR2 YYDKDF (reference sequence). Trimming took 0 bases from V and 7 from J, leaving 15 bases between them. The CDR3 runs 15 residues. CDR3 sequence (DNA): TGTGCCACCAGCAGAGAGGGGGTGTTTGTAGGGACCCAGTACTTC. It is translated as CATSREGVFVGTQYF.

This clonotype was detected ten times or more. CDR3 nucleotide sequence: TGTGCCAGCAGCACCCGGGGAGGGGGATCATACGAGCAGTACTTC. This sequence encodes CASSTRGGGSYEQYF. The chain uses TRBV7-2 and TRBJ2-7; D is perhaps TRBD2 (7 bases). This CDR3 region has 15 residues. Germline-derived CDR1 and CDR2 are SGHTA and FQGNSA. V was pared by 5 bases and J by 4 bases, with 18 bases between.

This clonotype was seen a few times. The chain couples TRBV7-9 to TRBJ2-2, with D maybe TRBD1 (6 bases). Trimming cost V 0 bases and J 4 bases, with 15 bases left between them. CDR1 SEHNR and CDR2 FQNEAQ come from the germline V gene (reference sequence). This CDR3 contains 17 residues. The CDR3 DNA follows: TGTGCCAGCAGCTTAGCCACCGGGACAACGATCACCGGGGAGCTGTTTTTT. The encoded protein is CASSLATGTTITGELFF.

This clonotype showed up many times. This sequence joins TRBV7-9 and TRBJ1-2; D unresolved. The CDR3 is 13 amino acids. Germline lookup yields CDR1 SEHNR and CDR2 FQNEAQ (reference sequence). V shed 5 bases and J shed 1 base, with 8 bases lying between them. CDR3: CASSRNVNYGYTF. The CDR3 DNA reads as TGTGCCAGCAGCAGAAACGTTAACTATGGCTACACCTTC.

This clonotype was picked up many times. The V gene is TRBV20-1, the J gene TRBJ2-2; 11 bases are shared with TRBD2. This CDR3 comprises 15 residues. V was pared by 5 bases and J by 3 bases, with 5 bases of the junction left unmatched. The germline gives CDR1 DFQATT, CDR2 SNEGSKA (reference sequence). The CDR3 here is CSAQLAGEDTGELFF. The DNA of the CDR3 is TGCAGTGCTCAACTAGCGGGAGAGGACACCGGGGAGCTGTTTTTT.

This clonotype was observed at least ten times. The chain combines TRBV30 with TRBJ2-7; no definite D call. This CDR3 comprises 14 residues. Trimming shortened V by 7 bases and J by 3 bases, and 19 bases separated the two germline ends. The germline V gene has CDR1 GTSNPN and CDR2 SVGIG (reference sequence). The chain's CDR3 is CASQPGPTDYEQYF. The CDR3 region has the DNA TGTGCCTCCCAGCCGGGTCCCACGGACTACGAGCAGTACTTC.